This T cell receptor (beta chain) was retrieved from a study of shared clonotypes between healthy human individuals. Notes on the study in general: A few donors had about 5% of their naive CD4 clonotypes in common. The represented genetic and exposure-history diversity was limited by the small number of donors.

It was across several immunoSEQ plates that each subset's genomic DNA was evenly split. TCRdb keeps only in-frame clones here, not all; method: immunoSEQ multiplex PCR. The top ten clones hold approximately 0.38% of a sample with roughly 1.4 million clones, 98% to 99% of them seen once. As for this clone: What it binds is unknown.

The germline CDR1 and CDR2 sequences are SEHNR and FQNEAQ (reference sequence). The CDR3 is made up of 15 amino acids. Unmatched junction bases numbered 8, after V lost 7 bases and J lost 1 base. The chain carries TRBV7-9 and TRBJ2-7, with 9 bases aligning to TRBD2. The clonotype was recovered from a man under 40 in good health. Sequenced sample: naive CD4+ T cells sorted from blood. This sample's subset: CD45RA+ positively selected. CDR3 amino acids: CASTRGGLASYEQYF. The CDR3 coding sequence is TGTGCCAGCACCCGAGGGGGACTAGCTTCCTACGAGCAGTACTTC.